This TCR beta chain was recorded in a study of response to subunit inactivated influenza vaccine. Study outcomes and limitations: Authors suggested seasonal influenza vaccinations each recruit few new T cells.

This clonotype has just a few counts. Its matching antigen is unknown. The CDR3 loop spans 17 amino acids. V shed 3 bases and J 8 bases; nucleotides not matched to a gene: 14. Germline V lookup: CDR1 SGHKS, CDR2 YYEKEE (reference sequence). TCRdb ran MiXCR on the RT-PCR reads and lists one entry per CDR3 protein. Here the sample spans roughly 160,000 distinct CDR3 sequences, about a tenth being singletons. The V gene is TRBV5-5, the J gene TRBJ2-2; TRBD1 agrees at 9 bases. The TCR sequence derives from a man aged 45-60 years who received an inactivated influenza vaccine. Here the sequenced sample was non-naive T cells sorted from PBMCs, taken roughly 6 weeks after vaccination. The CDR3 sequence: CASSSILGQGVSGELFF. The CDR3 DNA reads as TGTGCCAGCAGCTCTATTTTGGGACAGGGTGTTTCGGGGGAGCTGTTTTTT.